The 27 T cell receptor beta chains below all came from one sample that was sequenced in a study of patients and donors after allogeneic stem cell transplantation. One entry per CDR3 protein results from TCRdb running MiXCR on the RT-PCR reads. The data show about a million distinct CDR3 sequences, 18% seen once. The sequencing sample was made of blood, either unsorted or a sorted T cell fraction (not recorded which). The receptor set was obtained from a human donor who was either an allogeneic HSCT recipient or a stem cell or donor lymphocyte infusion donor (not recorded which). It is not recorded whose cells these are; they may come from a transplant donor.

To note about this clonotype: Its ends do not fully match the called genes, so a read error is possible. The chain joins TRBV7-9 to TRBJ1-2; D remains unclear. Germline values: CDR1 SEHNR, CDR2 FQNEAQ (reference sequence). This CDR3 spans 14 amino acids. CDR3 sequence: CASSTGVGKPTNFF. DNA of the CDR3: TGTGCCAGCAGCACCGGCGTGGGCAAACCCACCAATTTCTTC.

This clonotype was detected a few times. This chain uses TRBV5-1 with TRBJ2-7; D might be TRBD2 (5 bases). The CDR3 spans 16 residues. In germline, CDR1 is SGHRS, CDR2 YFSETQ. With 0 bases removed from V and 2 bases from J, the gap between germline ends came to 15 bases. CDR3 in amino acids: CASSLVGAPSAYEQYF. The CDR3 nucleotides are TGCGCCAGCAGCTTGGTGGGAGCTCCCTCGGCCTACGAGCAGTACTTC.

This chain links TRBV6-1 with TRBJ1-2, with a tentative D call TRBD1 (6 bases). V lost 4 bases to trimming and J lost 3 bases, with 30 bases between them. This CDR3 has 20 amino acids. Germline V gives CDR1 MNHNS, CDR2 SASEGT. As DNA, the CDR3 is TGTGCCAGCAGTGGGCCGGTCGCGGACAGCAGTCTAAGACTTTACTATGGCTACACCTTC. Translated: CASSGPVADSSLRLYYGYTF.

This clonotype is a singleton in its sample. This chain connects TRBV7-9 to TRBJ1-3; D gene uncertain. This CDR3 is built from 13 residues. In germline, CDR1 is SEHNR, CDR2 FQNEAQ (reference sequence). Trimming shortened V by 6 bases and J by 4 bases, and 10 bases separated the two germline ends. For the CDR3, the DNA is TGTGCCAGCAGTTCCGGATTCGGAAACACCATATATTTT. Its protein is CASSSGFGNTIYF.

This clonotype has only one observation. The V call is TRBV5-5, the J call TRBJ2-5; 9 bases are shared with TRBD2. The CDR3 is made up of 16 amino acids. The ends lost 2 bases at V and 4 bases at J; junction bases unmatched: 9. The germline V gene has CDR1 SGHKS and CDR2 YYEKEE (reference sequence). The CDR3 sequence: CASSFLSRGGPETQYF. In DNA form, the CDR3 reads TGTGCCAGCAGCTTTCTCTCGCGGGGGGGCCCAGAGACCCAGTACTTC.

In regard to this clonotype: An end of the junction differs from the germline gene, which may be a read error. In DNA form, the CDR3 reads TGTGCTAGCAGCTTAGAAGCGGGGGAGTACAATGAGCAGTTCTTC. This gives the protein CASSLEAGEYNEQFF. The chain combines TRBV7-7 with TRBJ2-1; 8 nucleotides line up with TRBD2. The CDR3 runs to 15 residues. The germline V gene has CDR1 SSHAT and CDR2 FNYEAQ (reference sequence).

The chain links TRBV10-3 to TRBJ2-2, with D possibly matching TRBD1 (6 bases). The length of the CDR3 is 14 residues. CDR1 and CDR2 (germline): ENHRY, SYGVKD. Trimming pared 6 bases from V and 2 bases from J, leaving 10 bases between. CDR3 loop: CAIRDSSNTGELFF. CDR3 sequence (DNA): TGTGCCATCAGGGACAGTTCTAACACCGGGGAGCTGTTTTTT.

The chain combines TRBV20-1 with TRBJ2-3, with 7 bases identical to TRBD2. The germline V gene encodes CDR1 DFQATT and CDR2 SNEGSKA (reference sequence). Trimming removed 5 bases from V and 0 bases from J; junction bases left unmatched: 5. This CDR3 spans 14 amino acids. The CDR3 here is CSAGAGTSTDTQYF. The CDR3 DNA reads TGCAGTGCTGGAGCGGGGACGAGCACAGATACGCAGTATTTT.

As for this clonotype: Given a much more abundant clone one base away, this may be a read error. V gene TRBV12-3 or TRBV12-4 combines with J gene TRBJ2-1; 8 bases map to TRBD2. This CDR3 comprises 15 residues. DNA for the CDR3: TGTACCAGCAGTTTAGCGGGAAACTCCTACAATGAGCAGTTCTTC. Protein: CTSSLAGNSYNEQFF.

This clonotype was found a few times. This rearrangement joins TRBV20-1 to TRBJ1-3; 11 bases map to TRBD1. The junction had 7 bases not matched to a gene; V was cut back by 3 bases and J by 0 bases. The CDR3 has 17 residues. Germline-derived CDR1 and CDR2 are DFQATT and SNEGSKA (reference sequence). This CDR3 is CSASGGQGGISGNTIYF. Written as DNA, the CDR3 is TGCAGTGCTAGTGGGGGACAGGGGGGGATCTCTGGAAACACCATATATTTT.

This clonotype was counted a few times. The rearrangement uses TRBV6-2 or TRBV6-3 and TRBJ2-6; a possible D gene is TRBD1 (6 bases). Trimming took 2 bases from V and 0 from J, leaving 11 bases between them. The CDR3 consists of 17 residues. In germline, CDR1 is MNHEY, CDR2 SVGEGT. The chain's CDR3 is CASSYPPGVSGANVLTF. Written as DNA, the CDR3 is TGTGCCAGCAGTTACCCCCCAGGGGTCTCTGGGGCCAACGTCCTGACTTTC.

This clonotype has more than one count but fewer than ten. The chain carries TRBV7-2 and TRBJ2-2; 8 bases agree with TRBD2. The length of the CDR3 is 17 residues. Germline V lookup: CDR1 SGHTA, CDR2 FQGNSA. J lost 4 bases, V lost 4 bases, and 11 bases had no gene match. CDR3 sequence reads: CASSSNPGLVSTGELFF. As DNA, the CDR3 is TGTGCCAGCAGCTCGAACCCGGGACTAGTGAGCACCGGGGAGCTGTTTTTT.

The chain links TRBV10-3 to TRBJ2-7, with TRBD1 matching over 7 bases. V shed 4 bases and J 5 bases; nucleotides not matched to a gene: 8. CDR3 size: 14 residues. Germline V gives CDR1 ENHRY, CDR2 SYGVKD. For the CDR3, the DNA is TGTGCCATCAGTGCACAGGGGTTGGTGGACGAGCAGTACTTC. Its protein is CAISAQGLVDEQYF.

This clonotype occurred many times. The chain carries TRBV9 and TRBJ1-1, with D possibly matching TRBD1 (6 bases). Germline V gene sequence: CDR1 SGDLS, CDR2 YYNGEE. This CDR3 is 15 amino acids long. The germline V and J ends were trimmed by 0 bases and 4 bases, with 13 bases remaining between them. CDR3 amino acids: CASSVEAGASTEAFF. The CDR3 DNA reads as TGTGCCAGCAGCGTAGAAGCAGGGGCGAGCACTGAAGCTTTCTTT.

The chain carries TRBV14 and TRBJ1-2; a weak D match, TRBD1 (5 bases). Germline V gives CDR1 SGHDN, CDR2 FVKESK. V was trimmed by 1 base and J by 6 bases, leaving 9 bases between them. The CDR3 is 13 amino acids. CDR3: CASSQGRGHGYTF. The DNA for the CDR3 is TGTGCCAGCAGCCAAGGAAGGGGACATGGCTACACCTTC.

This clonotype was found a few times. The V and J genes are TRBV12-3 or TRBV12-4 and TRBJ2-2; D is uncertain. V was trimmed by 1 base and J by 8 bases, leaving 8 bases between them. The CDR3 totals 13 residues. CDR3 DNA: TGTGCCAGCAGTTTAGTTGCTCCAGGGGAGCTGTTTTTT. Translated: CASSLVAPGELFF.

This clonotype has just a few counts. CDR3 residues: CASIPRTIGNTIYF. The CDR3 DNA reads as TGTGCCAGCATCCCTCGAACGATCGGAAACACCATATATTTT. The chain uses TRBV12-3 or TRBV12-4 and TRBJ1-3; no clear D gene. The CDR3 totals 14 residues. V lost 7 bases and J lost 4, with 14 bases in between.

The table lists this clonotype with many counts. V usage is TRBV20-1 and J usage is TRBJ1-5; TRBD1 aligns across 7 bases. Trimming removed 7 bases from V and 3 bases from J; junction bases left unmatched: 6. The CDR3 length is 13 residues. Germline V gene data show CDR1 as DFQATT and CDR2 as SNEGSKA (reference sequence). CDR3 protein: CSEDRLYNQPQHF. The CDR3 DNA reads as TGCAGTGAGGACAGGCTCTACAATCAGCCCCAGCATTTT.

V gene TRBV19 combines with J gene TRBJ1-1; D is perhaps TRBD1 (5 bases). The germline gives CDR1 LNHDA, CDR2 SQIVND (reference sequence). The CDR3 is made up of 14 amino acids. The V end lost 6 bases, the J end lost 1 base, and 12 bases lay between the germline ends. CDR3 in DNA: TGTGCCAGTAGAATCCCGGGACCGAACACTGAAGCTTTCTTT. This translates into CASRIPGPNTEAFF.

This clonotype was recorded a few times. The rearrangement links TRBV20-1 to TRBJ2-2, with TRBD2 matching over 10 bases. CDR3 length equals 16 residues. Germline V gives CDR1 DFQATT, CDR2 SNEGSKA (reference sequence). J was trimmed by 2 bases and V by 0 bases; bases with no gene match: 3. This CDR3 is CSARELAGINTGELFF. The CDR3 DNA is TGCAGTGCTAGAGAACTAGCGGGGATAAACACCGGGGAGCTGTTTTTT.

Many counts were recorded for this clonotype. The chain links TRBV2 to TRBJ1-5; D is unresolved. With 4 bases removed from V and 7 bases from J, the gap between germline ends came to 5 bases. CDR3 length: 11 amino acids. The V gene's germline CDR1 is SNHLY and CDR2 FYNNEI. CDR3 coding DNA: TGTGCCAGCAGTGCGGGACAGCCCCAGCATTTT. Encoded protein: CASSAGQPQHF.

The gene calls are TRBV7-9 and TRBJ2-7; the D gene is possibly TRBD1 (6 bases). The germline V gene has CDR1 SEHNR and CDR2 FQNEAQ (reference sequence). The CDR3 is 15 residues long. Trimming cost V 4 bases and J 0 bases, with 13 bases left between them. DNA for the CDR3: TGTGCCAGCAGCTACGACAGGATACCCTCCTACGAGCAGTACTTC. Amino acids: CASSYDRIPSYEQYF. The full variable domain, with the rest looked up from reference TRBV7-9 and TRBJ2-7, is DTGVSQNPRHKITKRGQNVTFRCDPISEHNRLYWYRQTLGQGPEFLTYFQNEAQLEKSRLLSDRFSAERPKGSFSTLEIQRTEQGDSAMYLCASSYDRIPSYEQYFGPGTRLTVT.

This chain joins TRBV27 and TRBJ1-1; 8 positions match TRBD1. The germline gives CDR1 MNHEY, CDR2 SMNVEV (reference sequence). With V trimmed by 5 bases and J by 10 bases, 6 bases remained unmatched. The CDR3 sequence is 12 residues long. CDR3 coding DNA: TGTGCCAGCAGTCACGGACAGGGCTCAGCTTTCTTT. It encodes CASSHGQGSAFF.

This clonotype turned up a few times. The CDR3 protein is CASSIGSGETQYF. DNA of the CDR3: TGTGCCAGCAGCATTGGGTCCGGGGAGACCCAGTACTTC. This chain joins TRBV25-1 and TRBJ2-5; D remains ambiguous. Germline CDR1 MGHDK, CDR2 SYGVNS. Trimming removed 6 bases from V and 5 bases from J, with 13 bases in between. The CDR3 is 13 amino acids.

This clonotype was found many times. The chain combines TRBV12-3 or TRBV12-4 with TRBJ1-2; D unresolved. The V end was cut by 3 bases, the J end by 2 bases, with 16 bases between. CDR3 length: 16 residues. This CDR3 reads CASSFDPQTENYGYTF. The CDR3 region has the DNA TGTGCCAGCAGTTTTGATCCTCAGACGGAGAACTATGGCTACACCTTC.

This chain joins TRBV24-1 and TRBJ2-3; no definite D call. The germline CDR1 and CDR2 sequences are KGHDR and SFDVKD. The CDR3 contains 14 residues. V was pared by 6 bases and J by 3 bases, with 12 bases between. The chain's CDR3 is CATSSGPATDTQYF. CDR3 DNA sequence: TGTGCCACCAGTTCTGGCCCCGCAACAGATACGCAGTATTTT.

The rearrangement uses TRBV5-1 and TRBJ2-7; D gene uncertain. Germline CDR1 SGHRS, CDR2 YFSETQ. There are 12 residues in the CDR3. V lost 6 bases and J lost 7, with 14 bases in between. The CDR3 protein is CASTLVVAEQYF. The CDR3 nucleotides are TGCGCCAGCACCCTCGTCGTTGCGGAGCAGTACTTC.